The rows below give T cell receptor beta chains drawn from one sample of a study of blood T cell repertoires in COVID-19. The data were produced by immunoSEQ multiplex PCR, yet TCRdb's version contains in-frame clones alone and is incomplete. This sample has approximately 300,000 clones; about 84% occur once, and the top ten carry around 1.5%. The sample was peripheral blood. The source of these receptors is a woman between 50 and 59 years old with acute or convalescent COVID-19. CDR3s include the opening cysteine and the closing phenylalanine or tryptophan. D genes are given only for firm matches. Clone size appears in some rows only: once, few, many, or a class for an expanded clone.

NA 16 TRBJ2-3 TRBV5-4 TRBD2 TGTGCCAGCAGCCTGACTAGCGGGAGAAATACAGATACGCAGTATTTT CASSLTSGRNTDTQYF
NA 15 TRBJ1-5 TRBV28 NA TGTGCCAGCAGTGCAACCTTTCACCCGGGGAGGCCCCAGCATTTT CASSATFHPGRPQHF
NA 14 TRBJ1-6 TRBV5-4 TRBD1 TGTGCCAGCAGCCGGGACAGGGGTAATTCACCCCTCCACTTT CASSRDRGNSPLHF
NA 14 TRBJ1-1 TRBV4-1 NA TGCGCCAGCAGCCCCCCGGATAGGGGGACTGAAGCTTTCTTT CASSPPDRGTEAFF
NA 12 TRBJ1-3 TRBV29-1 TRBD1 TGCAGCGCCAGTGGACAGGGTTACACCATATATTTT CSASGQGYTIYF
NA 18 TRBJ2-3 TRBV7-2 NA TGTGCCAGCAGCTTAGCCCCAGTGGGGACAAAACGCACAGATACGCAGTATTTT CASSLAPVGTKRTDTQYF
NA 13 TRBJ2-1 TRBV19 NA TGTGCCAGTAGTATTGGCCTCTCCAATGAGCAGTTCTTC CASSIGLSNEQFF
NA 14 TRBJ2-5 TRBV7-2 NA TGTGCCAGCAGCTTTGGAGGTTCCAAGAGGGCCCAGTACTTC CASSFGGSKRAQYF
few 15 TRBJ1-4 TRBV24-1 NA TGTGCCACCAGCGATGGGGCAGTCCCTAATGAAAAACTGTTTTTT CATSDGAVPNEKLFF
NA 15 TRBJ1-1 TRBV27 NA TGTGCCAGCAGTATAGACCTCAGGGGAGACACTGAAGCTTTCTTT CASSIDLRGDTEAFF
NA 16 TRBJ2-3 TRBV5-1 TRBD1 TGCGCCAGCAGCTGGGGGGACAGGGGTAGCACAGATACGCAGTATTTT CASSWGDRGSTDTQYF
NA 16 TRBJ1-2 TRBV4-1 NA TGCGCCAGCAGCCCCTCTCGATTGACAGCCCCCTATGGCTACACCTTC CASSPSRLTAPYGYTF
NA 11 TRBJ1-1 TRBV20-1 NA TGCAGTGCTGGGGGAGGGACTGAAGCTTTCTTT CSAGGGTEAFF
NA 23 TRBJ2-5 TRBV19 TRBD1 TGTGCCTCTATTACCCAATTGGGACAGGGGGCGCGTGAAACTCGGGTAATCCAAGAGACCCAGTACTTC CASITQLGQGARETRVIQETQYF
once 14 TRBJ1-2 TRBV4-3 NA TGCGCCAGCAGCCAACAGGGAACCCTTTATGGCTACACCTTC CASSQQGTLYGYTF
NA 13 TRBJ2-1 TRBV24-1 NA TGTGCCACCAGAAGACAGGCTGACAATGAGCAGTTCTTC CATRRQADNEQFF
NA 14 TRBJ1-4 TRBV5-1 TRBD1 TGCGCCAGCAGCCCCAGGGGGACTAATGAAAAACTGTTTTTT CASSPRGTNEKLFF
NA 14 TRBJ2-1 TRBV30 TRBD2 TGTGCCTGGGAGGGACTAGCGGACTACAATGAGCAGTTCTTC CAWEGLADYNEQFF
NA 14 TRBJ1-2 TRBV30 NA TGTGCCTGGACACTCGGACAGATTAACTATGGCTACACCTTC CAWTLGQINYGYTF
NA 16 TRBJ2-7 TRBV24-1 NA TGTGCCACCAGTGAGGCCGGGACAAAGAGCTCCTACGAGCAGTACTTC CATSEAGTKSSYEQYF
few 15 TRBJ1-2 TRBV5-5 NA TGTGCCAGCAGCTTGGGGCAGGCTTACGGCTATGGCTACACCTTC CASSLGQAYGYGYTF
NA 15 TRBJ2-6 TRBV6-6 NA TGTGCCAGCAGTTTTCAACAGAAAGGGGCCAACGTCCTGACTTTC CASSFQQKGANVLTF
NA 16 TRBJ2-1 TRBV5-1 NA TGCGCCAGCAGCTTGTTTGCGGGGAGCTCCTACAATGAGCAGTTCTTC CASSLFAGSSYNEQFF
NA 14 TRBJ1-1 TRBV2 NA TGTGCCAACCGACAAGGCGCTATGAACACTGAAGCTTTCTTT CANRQGAMNTEAFF
NA 16 TRBJ2-1 TRBV28 TRBD2 TGTGCCAGCAGTTTAGGGGGGACTAGCGGCTACAATGAGCAGTTCTTC CASSLGGTSGYNEQFF
NA 17 TRBJ2-1 TRBV5-4 TRBD1 TGTGCCAGCAGAATCACTCTCGGGACAGGGGTTGGGAATGAGCAGTTCTTC CASRITLGTGVGNEQFF
NA 14 TRBJ1-5 TRBV7-9 NA TGTGCCAGCAGCGAACGTAGTAGCAATCAGCCCCAGCATTTT CASSERSSNQPQHF
NA 14 TRBJ2-6 TRBV5-1 NA TGCGCCAGCAGCTTGGGACAGGGAGGCAACGTCCTGACTTTC CASSLGQGGNVLTF
NA 13 TRBJ2-2 TRBV10-3 NA TGTGCCATCAGTGAGACTAGCCCTCCTAGGCTGTTTTTT CAISETSPPRLFF
NA 15 TRBJ2-4 TRBV2 TRBD2 TGTGCCAGCAGTGGGACTAGCGGGAGAGGGGACATTCAGTACTTC CASSGTSGRGDIQYF
once 14 TRBJ2-1 TRBV18 NA TGTGCCAGCTCACCATCAAGCCCCTACAATGAGCAGTTCTTC CASSPSSPYNEQFF
NA 17 TRBJ1-4 TRBV29-1 TRBD1 TGCAGCGTTGAAGCTTTGGATCAGACAGGGCTAGATGAAAAACTGTTTTTT CSVEALDQTGLDEKLFF
NA 15 TRBJ1-4 TRBV28 NA TGTGCCAGCAGTACAACAGGCGCAACTAATGAAAAACTGTTTTTT CASSTTGATNEKLFF
NA 15 TRBJ2-1 TRBV5-1 TRBD2 TGCGCCAGCAGTTTAGGACTAGCGAGCTACAATGAGCAGTTCTTC CASSLGLASYNEQFF
NA 15 TRBJ2-7 TRBV7-9 TRBD1 TGTGCCAGCAGCATAGGACAGGGGGCCTCCTACGAGCAGTACTTC CASSIGQGASYEQYF
NA 16 TRBJ2-3 TRBV30 NA TGTGCCTGGATCGGAGGTGGGGGCACTTTCACAGATACGCAGTATTTT CAWIGGGGTFTDTQYF
NA 13 TRBJ2-1 TRBV2 TRBD2 TGTGCCAGCAAGACTAGCGGGAACAATGAGCAGTTCTTC CASKTSGNNEQFF
NA 15 TRBJ2-3 TRBV9 TRBD2 TGTGCCAGCAACGGGGGAGCGGGAAGCACAGATACGCAGTATTTT CASNGGAGSTDTQYF
NA 16 TRBJ2-1 TRBV28 TRBD2 TGTGCCAGCAGACCCTCACTAGCGGGAGGGGGCTATGAGCAGTTCTTC CASRPSLAGGGYEQFF
NA 14 TRBJ1-6 TRBV5-4 TRBD1 TGTGCCAGCAGCCAGGGACAGAGCAATTCACCCCTCCACTTT CASSQGQSNSPLHF
once 17 TRBJ1-4 TRBV7-9 NA TGTGCCAGCAGCGCACCTTTCAGGGCATGGGCTAATGAAAAACTGTTTTTT CASSAPFRAWANEKLFF
NA 14 TRBJ2-7 TRBV19 TRBD1 TGTGCCAGTAGTTCCTACAGGGGAACGGGCGAGCAGTACTTC CASSSYRGTGEQYF
NA 17 TRBJ1-4 TRBV4-3 NA TGCGCCAGCAGCCAAGAAGGGTGGGGGGAGCGCGGTGAAAAACTGTTTTTT CASSQEGWGERGEKLFF
NA 16 TRBJ2-1 TRBV14 TRBD2 TGTGCCAGCAGCCAAGATAGGATAGCGGGATACAATGAGCAGTTCTTC CASSQDRIAGYNEQFF
NA 13 TRBJ1-6 TRBV7-3 TRBD1 TGTGCCAGCCAACAGGGGTTCGATTCACCCCTCCACTTT CASQQGFDSPLHF
NA 11 TRBJ1-1 TRBV29-1 NA TGCAGCTTGGTAACGGACACTGAAGCTTTCTTT CSLVTDTEAFF
NA 19 TRBJ2-7 TRBV5-8 TRBD1 TGTGCCAGCAGCTCCCGCACGACCACACTGGGACAGGGATTTGACGAGCAGTACTTC CASSSRTTTLGQGFDEQYF
NA 13 TRBJ2-5 TRBV27 NA TGTGCCAGCAGTGCGCAGGGGCGAGAGACCCAGTACTTC CASSAQGRETQYF
NA 14 TRBJ2-5 TRBV10-3 TRBD1 TGTGCCATCACCCCTGACAGGGATCAAGAGACCCAGTACTTC CAITPDRDQETQYF
NA 16 TRBJ1-4 TRBV7-2 TRBD1 TGTGCCAGCAGCTCGCGTGCCGGGACAGGGGAAGAAAAACTGTTTTTT CASSSRAGTGEEKLFF